Given below is one T cell receptor beta chain in context. This clone turned up a few times. It has no known antigen specificity. No quality values exist for individual bases; no much larger clone is one base distant. These data come from a study of T cell responses to AZD1222 COVID-19 vaccine (dated by TCRdb to the early 2020s). A note on the overall study: Because spike-specific TCR depth and breadth did not differ between the two schedules, AZD1222 recipients who got a second dose at roughly 4 weeks were pooled with those who got a second dose at roughly 12 weeks. TCR sequencing was performed for roughly 240 trial participants, of whom about 210 were given two doses of AZD1222 and around 25 were given two doses of MenACWY control vaccine. Enrollment into the trials was organized by age into subgroups of 18-55, 56-69 and 70-plus years, and those subgroups contained about 160, 30 and 59 TCR-sequenced participants, respectively. Broad study findings and their caveats: After two AZD1222 doses, spike-specific TCR breadth and depth were significantly higher than at day 0 and than in MenACWY recipients. Epitopes outside the regions mutated in the B.1.351 and B.1.1.7 variants were reportedly recognized by nearly half of the unique spike-specific TCRs. Because no day 14 peak-response samples were available, the repertoires could be characterized only after the peak T cell response. Participants were mostly white British and included more females than males, and it was suggested by the authors that clonal diversity may have been underestimated. The whole spike protein was spanned by vaccine-associated CD4 TCRs, and dominant responses were seen in regions 160-218 and 743-854. Only a handful of AZD1222 recipients were SARS-CoV-2 seropositive at baseline, limiting conclusions about previously exposed vaccinees. The 56-69-year group was small, and its depth increase did not reach significance, likely because of low power.

The germline V gene (reference sequence) yields SEHNR for CDR1 and FQNEAQ for CDR2. The CDR3 numbers 11 residues from cysteine through phenylalanine. Left in the record is the CDR3 DNA by itself, 33 bases read in frame from the first base. Ends trimmed: V by 6 bases, J by 14 bases; bases unmatched to a gene: 9. The time point label on this specimen signifies: baseline before first vaccination. The vaccinee samples were drawn from two UK trials, COV001 and COV002, one of which was a single-blind randomized controlled phase 2/3 trial testing AZD1222 (ChAdOx1 nCoV-19) in healthy adults. For TCRbeta chain sequencing, PBMC samples from trial participants were taken at day 0 and at day 28 after the second dose. The CDR3 regions of human TCRbeta chains were analyzed by immunosequencing. The original pipeline was this. Repertoire TCRs were checked for matches against a reference library of SARS-CoV-2-specific TCRs that had been generated using the MIRA antigen-specificity platform. Breadth was defined as the fraction of unique TCRs that were SARS-CoV-2-associated. Depth was defined as the fraction of total T cells that were SARS-CoV-2-associated. Each spike-specific TCR was assigned to its reactive spike region and to a CD4 or CD8 class using the MIRA data. Log10-transformed breadth and depth values were compared by one-way ANOVA with Sidak's multiple comparisons tests. TCRdb provides this immuneACCESS table in a form limited to in-frame rearrangements. Some clones are lacking; in checked studies, under half of them reflect an unresolved V gene, and why the rest are absent is not known. That table is the source of V, J and clone size, and D and trimming were worked out from the DNA. In this sample the table shows about 190,000 clones, 80% to 90% of which occur a single time. The biggest ten clones account for 6.9% of the sample.

The chain links TRBV7-9 with TRBJ1-2; 7 junctional bases match TRBD1. The TCR was taken from an adult in good health. The starting material was peripheral blood, obtained on day 0 of AZD1222 vaccination. The CDR3 protein is CASSKDRLATF. The DNA reads as follows: TGTGCCAGCAGTAAGGACAGGCTCGCGACCTTC.